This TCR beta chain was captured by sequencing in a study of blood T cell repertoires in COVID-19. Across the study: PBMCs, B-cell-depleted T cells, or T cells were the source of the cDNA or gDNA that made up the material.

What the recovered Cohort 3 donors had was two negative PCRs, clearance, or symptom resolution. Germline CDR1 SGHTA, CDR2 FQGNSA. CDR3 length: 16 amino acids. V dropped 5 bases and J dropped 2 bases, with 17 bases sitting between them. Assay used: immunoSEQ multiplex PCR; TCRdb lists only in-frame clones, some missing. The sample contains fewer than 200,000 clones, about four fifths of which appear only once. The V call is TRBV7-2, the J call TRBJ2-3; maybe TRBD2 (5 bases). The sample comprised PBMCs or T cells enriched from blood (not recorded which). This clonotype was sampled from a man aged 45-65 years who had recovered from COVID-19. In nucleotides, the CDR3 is TGTGCCAGCAGCCCCGGGCGGAGGCCGGTCACAGATACGCAGTATTTT. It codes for CASSPGRRPVTDTQYF.